Following are 8 T cell receptor beta chains from one sample sequenced in a study of OX40 agonist ivuxolimab in advanced cancers. Sequenced by immunoSEQ multiplex PCR; TCRdb stores in-frame clones only, minus some. Among more than 55,000 clones, 88% were seen once, and the ten largest hold roughly 5.1%. The material was CD4+ or CD8+ T cells sorted from blood, obtained in a trial of the OX40 agonist ivuxolimab. The receptors shown here come from an adult with an advanced solid tumor such as melanoma, head and neck, liver or kidney cancer.

CDR3 protein: CASKRGQGILNTEAFF. CDR3 in DNA: TGTGCCAGCAAAAGGGGACAGGGGATTCTGAACACTGAAGCTTTCTTT. The chain uses TRBV28 and TRBJ1-1; 10 nucleotides match TRBD1. The trim removed 7 bases at V and 0 bases at J, leaving 8 bases unmatched. Per the germline V gene, CDR1 is MDHEN and CDR2 is SYDVKM. The CDR3 runs to 16 residues.

This clone was seen a handful of times. This specimen includes other DNA sequences encoding the same CDR3. The genes are TRBV14 and TRBJ2-7, with unresolved D. Trimming cost V 0 bases and J 4 bases, with 10 bases left between them. Per the germline V gene, CDR1 is SGHDN and CDR2 is FVKESK. This CDR3 has 14 residues. Written as DNA, the CDR3 is TGTGCCAGCAGCCAAGAGCAGGCGAAATACGAGCAGTACTTC. It encodes CASSQEQAKYEQYF.

The V gene is TRBV6-4, the J gene TRBJ2-1, with D possibly TRBD2 on 6 matching bases. Germline CDR1 and CDR2: MRHNA and SNTAGT. The CDR3 is made up of 15 amino acids. Trimming removed 3 bases at V and 2 bases at J, with 11 bases between. CDR3 bases: TGTGCCAGCAGTGAGGAGGGAGGCGCCTACAATGAGCAGTTCTTC. Protein product: CASSEEGGAYNEQFF.

The rearrangement joins TRBV19 to TRBJ2-6; possibly TRBD1 for D (6 bases). Germline loops: CDR1 LNHDA, CDR2 SQIVND (reference sequence). Trimming shortened V by 5 bases and J by 2 bases, and 10 bases separated the two germline ends. This CDR3 region has 15 residues. The CDR3 DNA reads as TGTGCCAGTAGTCCCAAGGGGGCTGGGGCCAACGTCCTGACTTTC. Translation: CASSPKGAGANVLTF.

This chain connects TRBV9 to TRBJ2-5, with D unresolved. The germline V and J ends were trimmed by 3 bases and 1 base, with 10 bases remaining between them. The CDR3 extends over 14 amino acids. Germline CDR1 and CDR2: SGDLS and YYNGEE. This CDR3 reads CASSGVSPQETQYF. The CDR3 bases are TGTGCCAGCAGCGGGGTCTCGCCCCAAGAGACCCAGTACTTC.

The chain has TRBV29-1 and TRBJ1-1; a weak D match, TRBD1 (6 bases). CDR3 size: 11 residues. Germline V gene lookup returns CDR1 SQVTM and CDR2 ANQGSEA. V lost 8 bases to trimming and J lost 2 bases, with 9 bases between them. The CDR3, as DNA: TGCAGCTCGGACAGTAACACTGAAGCTTTCTTT. Protein: CSSDSNTEAFF.

This chain connects TRBV9 to TRBJ2-1, with 11 nucleotides matching TRBD2. The germline CDR1 and CDR2 sequences are SGDLS and YYNGEE. The J segment lost 7 bases and the V segment lost 0 bases, leaving 3 bases of the junction unmatched. The CDR3 covers 15 residues. The CDR3 bases are TGTGCCAGCAGCGTAGCTAGCGGGGGGTTTAATGAGCAGTTCTTC. Encoded protein: CASSVASGGFNEQFF.

There are a few counts of this clone. The gene calls are TRBV6-5 and TRBJ1-6; D may be TRBD1 (5 bases). With 5 bases removed from V and 19 bases from J, the gap between germline ends came to 18 bases. From germline, CDR1 is MNHEY and CDR2 SVGAGI. The CDR3 runs 12 residues. The CDR3 is CASSNGGGVGHF. The CDR3 bases are TGTGCCAGCAGTAACGGGGGTGGTGTAGGTCACTTT.